This TCR beta chain was recorded in a study of T cell repertoires in cytomegalovirus infection. On the study more broadly: CMV infection plus the matching HLA type was flagged by public TCR beta signatures. Study-wide results and limits: CMV-specific TCR beta clonotypes restricted by HLA-C dominated the ex vivo response.

TCRdb itself ran the reads through MiXCR, one entry per CDR3 protein. The sample lists about 700,000 distinct CDR3 sequences, about 33% occurring once. This clonotype was detected a few times. The antigen remains unidentified. Trimming took off 5 bases at V and 12 bases at J, with 17 bases between the two ends. CDR3 length: 13 amino acids. Germline V gene data show CDR1 as LNHDA and CDR2 as SQIVND (reference sequence). The V call is TRBV19, the J call TRBJ2-1, with D possibly matching TRBD1 (7 bases). This TCR derives from a human donor in good health (CMV status not recorded). Some clones in this sample may be carry-over from other donors' samples. Sequencing was performed on cultured PBMCs, taken from culture after CMV antigen stimulation. CDR3 bases: TGTGCCAGTAGTTCGGCAGGGGGGCTGGTGCAGTTCTTC. It encodes CASSSAGGLVQFF.